Following are 19 T cell receptor beta chains from one sample sequenced in a study of cytomegalovirus exposure and HLA in healthy donors. The primer mix had 60 Vbeta and 13 Jbeta primers. The protocol was immunoSEQ multiplex PCR, while the TCRdb copy is restricted to in-frame clones and leaves out a portion. The table lists roughly 180,000 clones, approximately 78% of them singletons. The sequenced material came from PBMCs. These receptors were obtained from a woman aged 18-29 years in good health and CMV-seronegative.

The chain has TRBV6-5 and TRBJ2-7; 9 bases are a match to TRBD2. With 11 bases clipped from V and 6 bases from J, the junction kept 8 bases outside the gene matches. The CDR3 length is 12 residues. Germline V gene lookup returns CDR1 MNHEY and CDR2 SVGAGI. The CDR3 nucleotides read TGTGCCTACAGCGGGAGGAGACCCGAGCAGTACTTC. Translation: CAYSGRRPEQYF.

The chain is built from TRBV27 and TRBJ2-2, with TRBD1 matching over 8 bases. Germline V gene data show CDR1 as MNHEY and CDR2 as SMNVEV (reference sequence). Germline trimming cut 5 bases from V and 3 bases from J; bases unmatched to any gene: 11. The CDR3 spans 17 residues. For the CDR3, the DNA is TGTGCCAGCAGTCCAATCCAGGGGGCTGCGGACACCGGGGAGCTGTTTTTT. Its protein is CASSPIQGAADTGELFF.

V gene TRBV5-1 combines with J gene TRBJ2-7; 8 bases are a match to TRBD1. The germline V gene has CDR1 SGHRS and CDR2 YFSETQ. V was pared by 2 bases and J by 5 bases, with 3 bases of the junction left unmatched. This CDR3 has 13 amino acids. The CDR3 DNA is TGCGCCAGCAGCTTCGGACAGGGTGACGAGCAGTACTTC. Its translation: CASSFGQGDEQYF.

This chain uses TRBV7-9 with TRBJ2-3, with TRBD2 matching 13 bases. CDR3 length: 17 residues. Germline-derived CDR1 and CDR2 are SEHNR and FQNEAQ (reference sequence). J gave up 0 bases and V 2 bases, and 2 bases lay outside the gene matches. In DNA form, the CDR3 reads TGTGCCAGCAGCTTAAGACTAGCGGGGGGTAGCACAGATACGCAGTATTTT. Translated: CASSLRLAGGSTDTQYF.

This clone appeared a single time. V is TRBV10-3 and J is TRBJ2-5; a possible D gene is TRBD1 (6 bases). CDR1 is ENHRY, CDR2 SYGVKD, per germline. The CDR3 covers 13 residues. V lost 4 bases and J 4 bases, leaving 10 bases between the germline ends. For the CDR3, the DNA is TGTGCCATCAGTGTAAGAGGGGGAGAGACCCAGTACTTC. Translated: CAISVRGGETQYF.

This chain joins TRBV30 and TRBJ2-2, with a tentative D call TRBD2 (6 bases). CDR1 GTSNPN and CDR2 SVGIG come from the germline V gene (reference sequence). The V end lost 5 bases, the J end lost 8 bases, and 15 bases lay between the germline ends. CDR3 length: 13 amino acids. The CDR3 DNA sequence: TGTGCCTGGGACCTTACGGGGGAGGGGGAGCTGTTTTTT. Protein: CAWDLTGEGELFF.

The chain has TRBV27 and TRBJ2-3, with 8 bases matching TRBD1. V shed 5 bases and J 12 bases; nucleotides not matched to a gene: 13. Germline CDR1 is MNHEY and CDR2 is SMNVEV (reference sequence). The CDR3 is 14 residues long. For the CDR3, the DNA is TGTGCCAGCAGTAATTCAGGGGGCTTAGTTCAACAGTATTTT. The encoded protein is CASSNSGGLVQQYF.

The rearrangement joins TRBV11-3 to TRBJ1-2; 7 bases are a match to TRBD1. V dropped 5 bases and J dropped 4; count of bases not matched to a gene: 4. This CDR3 has 13 residues. Germline V gene data show CDR1 as SGHNT and CDR2 as YENEEA. Here the CDR3 reads CASSGDSFYGYTF. DNA of the CDR3: TGTGCCAGCAGCGGGGACAGCTTCTATGGCTACACCTTC. Full variable domain (outside the CDR3, taken from reference TRBV11-3 and TRBJ1-2): EAGVVQSPRYKIIEKKQPVAFWCNPISGHNTLYWYLQNLGQGPELLIRYENEEAVDDSQLPKDRFSAERLKGVDSTLKIQPAELGDSAVYLCASSGDSFYGYTFGSGTRLTVV.

A single count supports this clone. The chain couples TRBV28 to TRBJ2-5, with D perhaps matching TRBD2 (5 bases). CDR1 is MDHEN and CDR2 is SYDVKM in the germline V gene. With 8 bases removed from V and 3 bases from J, the gap between germline ends came to 19 bases. The CDR3 covers 15 residues. This CDR3 reads CASGSLRTVKETQYF. The CDR3 nucleotides are TGTGCCAGCGGGAGCCTAAGGACGGTGAAAGAGACCCAGTACTTC.

The rearrangement joins TRBV5-6 to TRBJ2-3, with 9 bases identical to TRBD2. Germline values: CDR1 SGHDT, CDR2 YYEEEE. After removal of 6 bases from V and 6 bases from J, the junction contained 17 bases not matched to a gene. There are 17 residues in the CDR3. The CDR3 DNA reads as TGTGCCAGCACCCTCCCGGGACTAGCAGGGGCGGGGGATACGCAGTATTTT. Translation: CASTLPGLAGAGDTQYF.

The gene calls are TRBV6-1 and TRBJ2-7; 7 bases map to TRBD1. V shed 5 bases and J 2 bases; nucleotides not matched to a gene: 6. CDR3 length equals 14 residues. CDR1 and CDR2 (germline): MNHNS, SASEGT. The CDR3 region has the DNA TGTGCCAGCAGTCCGGACAGGCGTGCCTACGAGCAGTACTTC. Encoded protein: CASSPDRRAYEQYF.

The chain carries TRBV7-3 and TRBJ2-1; D call uncertain. V was cut by 2 bases and J by 7 bases, with 9 bases left in between. CDR1 is SGHTA, CDR2 FQGTGA, per germline. CDR3 length equals 13 residues. The CDR3 coding sequence is TGTGCCAGCAGCTTAGATCCGCAGAATGAGCAGTTCTTC. Translating gives CASSLDPQNEQFF.

In its sample, this clone was seen a few times. The rearrangement joins TRBV27 to TRBJ1-3; no firm D call. Germline CDR1 MNHEY, CDR2 SMNVEV (reference sequence). CDR3 size: 14 residues. The germline V and J ends were trimmed by 6 bases and 7 bases, with 16 bases remaining between them. The CDR3 spells CASRSGILGNTIYF. The CDR3 DNA follows: TGTGCCAGCAGATCAGGCATACTTGGGAACACCATATATTTT.

The gene calls are TRBV19 and TRBJ1-1; D not resolved. Germline-derived CDR1 and CDR2 are LNHDA and SQIVND (reference sequence). CDR3 length: 15 amino acids. The V and J ends lost 7 bases and 1 base respectively, with 16 bases between them. CDR3 coding DNA: TGTGCCAGTACCTCATACAGTGGAGGGAACACTGAAGCTTTCTTT. Translation gives CASTSYSGGNTEAFF.

This sequence joins TRBV7-8 and TRBJ2-5; 7 bases map to TRBD2. Germline V gene data show CDR1 as SGHVS and CDR2 as FQNEAQ. V gave up 4 bases and J gave up 5 bases; unmatched junction bases: 4. The CDR3 sequence is 13 residues long. The CDR3 region is CASSSPRGETQYF. CDR3 bases: TGTGCCAGCAGCTCTCCGCGGGGGGAGACCCAGTACTTC.

This clone was detected once. V gene TRBV2 combines with J gene TRBJ2-1; 7 bases align to TRBD2. The CDR3 totals 16 residues. Losses at the gene ends were 4 bases for V and 6 bases for J; bases not matched to a gene: 12. Per the germline V gene, CDR1 is SNHLY and CDR2 is FYNNEI. The CDR3: CASSGQIAGQRNEQFF. CDR3 sequence (DNA): TGTGCCAGCAGTGGACAAATAGCGGGCCAGCGCAATGAGCAGTTCTTC.

This sequence joins TRBV11-2 and TRBJ2-5, with 9 bases aligning to TRBD2. V trimming: 3 bases; J trimming: 5 bases; junction bases outside the gene matches: 7. This CDR3 spans 15 amino acids. CDR1 is SGHAT and CDR2 is FQNNGV in the germline V gene. DNA of the CDR3: TGTGCCAGCAGCTTCGGGATTAGCGGGAGTGAGACCCAGTACTTC. This translates into CASSFGISGSETQYF.

This clone has just a few counts. The rearrangement joins TRBV4-1 to TRBJ1-5; 8 bases are a match to TRBD1. CDR1 is MGHRA and CDR2 is YSYEKL in the germline V gene. Trimming at V came to 1 base and at J to 5 bases, leaving 13 bases not matched to a gene. The CDR3 is 18 residues long. In DNA form, the CDR3 reads TGCGCCAGCAGCCAAGCGTACCCTCAGGGGGCTAAAGATCAGCCCCAGCATTTT. Its protein product is CASSQAYPQGAKDQPQHF.

The V and J genes are TRBV5-6 and TRBJ1-5; perhaps TRBD1 as D (5 bases). The CDR3 contains 14 residues. V lost 3 bases, J lost 6 bases, and 13 bases lay in between. Germline CDR1 reads SGHDT; CDR2 reads YYEEEE. The CDR3 region is CASSWGGEAQPQHF. The CDR3, as DNA: TGTGCCAGCAGCTGGGGGGGTGAGGCTCAGCCCCAGCATTTT.